This T cell receptor beta chain was captured in a study of blood T cell repertoires in COVID-19. V lost 8 bases to trimming and J lost 7 bases; unmatched junction nucleotides: 8. The CDR3 sequence is 14 residues long. The germline gives CDR1 SGHTA, CDR2 FQGNSA. TCRdb's copy holds only in-frame clones and misses some; the assay was immunoSEQ multiplex PCR. The table shows about 94,000 clones, with less than 85% occurring only once. The receptor was isolated from a man between 65 and 79 years old with COVID-19, enrolled during active disease. The chain carries TRBV7-2 and TRBJ2-7; 13 bases match TRBD2. Sequencing was performed on peripheral blood. The CDR3 DNA is TGTGCCAGCGGACTAGCGGGGGCCGGTCGGGAGCAGTACTTC. This gives the protein CASGLAGAGREQYF.